This T cell receptor (beta chain) comes out of a study of cytomegalovirus exposure and HLA in healthy donors. As for the study in general: Membership in the Caucasian-associated ancestry cluster was found for about 84% of 300 to 500 genotyped donors.

It was with 60 Vbeta and 13 Jbeta primers that the PCR ran. TCRdb's table, derived via immunoSEQ multiplex PCR, lists solely in-frame clones and lacks some. The sample consists of more than 150,000 clones, 70% to 85% of them appearing once. About this clone: The antigen remains undetermined.

CDR3 length: 15 amino acids. V lost 6 bases and J lost 5, with 17 bases in between. Germline CDR1 is SNHLY and CDR2 is FYNNEI. Findings and caveats of the study: Later analysis demonstrated an association between a missense DCLRE1C variant and TCR beta V- and J-gene trimming.

The TCR sequence derives from a girl aged 2 to 10 in good health and CMV-seropositive. The sample consisted of PBMCs. The J gene is TRBJ2-1, the V gene TRBV2, with D possibly matching TRBD1 (5 bases). DNA of the CDR3: TGTGCCAGCAGACTTTTAACCTTCAGGGACAATGAGCAGTTCTTC. Translated, it gives CASRLLTFRDNEQFF.